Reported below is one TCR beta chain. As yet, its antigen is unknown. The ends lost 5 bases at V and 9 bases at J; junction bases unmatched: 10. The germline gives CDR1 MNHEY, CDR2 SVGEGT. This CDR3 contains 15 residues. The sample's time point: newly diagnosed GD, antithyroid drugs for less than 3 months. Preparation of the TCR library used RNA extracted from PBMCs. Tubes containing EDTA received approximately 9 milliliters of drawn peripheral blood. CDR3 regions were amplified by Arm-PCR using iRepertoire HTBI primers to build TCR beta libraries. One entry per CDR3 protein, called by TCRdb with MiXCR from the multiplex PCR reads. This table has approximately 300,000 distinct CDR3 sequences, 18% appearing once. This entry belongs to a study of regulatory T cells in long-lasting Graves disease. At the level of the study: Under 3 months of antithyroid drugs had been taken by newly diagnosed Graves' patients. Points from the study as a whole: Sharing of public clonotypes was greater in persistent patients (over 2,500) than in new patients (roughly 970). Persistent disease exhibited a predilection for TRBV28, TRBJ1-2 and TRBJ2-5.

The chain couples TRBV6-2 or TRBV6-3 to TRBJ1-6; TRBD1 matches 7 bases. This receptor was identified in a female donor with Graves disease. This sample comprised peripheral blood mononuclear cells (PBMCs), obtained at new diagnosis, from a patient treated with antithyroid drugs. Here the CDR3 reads CASSESTGEGSPLHF. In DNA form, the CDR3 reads TGTGCCAGCAGTGAAAGCACAGGGGAGGGTTCACCCCTCCACTTT.